These 3 T cell receptor beta chains came from one sample sequenced in a study of blood T cell repertoires in COVID-19. Assay used: immunoSEQ multiplex PCR; TCRdb lists only in-frame clones, some missing. The sample yields roughly 220,000 clones, roughly 90% seen once. Material: PBMCs or T cells enriched from blood (not recorded which). All receptors come from a woman between 35 and 50 years old with acute COVID-19.

V and J are TRBV11-3 and TRBJ2-1; D is unclear. This CDR3 contains 14 residues. Germline CDR1 is SGHNT and CDR2 is YENEEA. The V end was cut by 4 bases, the J end by 6 bases, with 13 bases between. CDR3 in amino acids: CASSYGGTRNEQFF. The CDR3 DNA follows: TGTGCCAGCAGCTATGGCGGAACGCGCAATGAGCAGTTCTTC. Supplemented by reference TRBV11-3 and TRBJ2-1, the full variable domain reads EAGVVQSPRYKIIEKKQPVAFWCNPISGHNTLYWYLQNLGQGPELLIRYENEEAVDDSQLPKDRFSAERLKGVDSTLKIQPAELGDSAVYLCASSYGGTRNEQFFGPGTRLTVL.

The J gene is TRBJ2-2, the V gene TRBV7-2, with TRBD1 identical over 8 bases. Trimming removed 4 bases from V and 4 bases from J; junction bases left unmatched: 5. The germline CDR1 and CDR2 sequences are SGHTA and FQGNSA. The CDR3 has 15 amino acids. The CDR3 nucleotides read TGTGCCAGCAGCTCCCGAACAGGGGGCACCGGGGAGCTGTTTTTT. Translation gives CASSSRTGGTGELFF. The complete variable domain, with remaining parts taken from reference TRBV7-2 and TRBJ2-2, reads GAGVSQSPSNKVTEKGKDVELRCDPISGHTALYWYRQSLGQGLEFLIYFQGNSAPDKSGLPSDRFSAERTGGSVSTLTIQRTQQEDSAVYLCASSSRTGGTGELFFGEGSRLTVL.

The chain couples TRBV6-2 or TRBV6-3 to TRBJ1-3; D not certain. Looked up from germline, CDR1 is MNHEY and CDR2 is SVGEGT. The CDR3 totals 15 residues. V was shortened by 4 bases and J by 4 bases, with 14 bases between the two germline ends. This CDR3 reads CASSSLAEPGNTIYF. Here the CDR3 DNA reads TGTGCCAGCAGTTCCTTGGCGGAACCAGGAAACACCATATATTTT.